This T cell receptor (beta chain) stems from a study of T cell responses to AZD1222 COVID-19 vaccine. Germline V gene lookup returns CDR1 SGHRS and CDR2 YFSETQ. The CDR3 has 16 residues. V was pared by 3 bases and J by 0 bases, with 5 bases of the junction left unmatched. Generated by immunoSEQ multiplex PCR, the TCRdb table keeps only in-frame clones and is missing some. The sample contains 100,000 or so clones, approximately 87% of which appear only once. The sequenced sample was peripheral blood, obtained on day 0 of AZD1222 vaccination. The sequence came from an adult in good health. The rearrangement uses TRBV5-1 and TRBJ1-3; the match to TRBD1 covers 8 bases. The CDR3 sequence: CASSWAGTGSGNTIYF. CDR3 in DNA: TGCGCCAGCAGCTGGGCCGGGACAGGCTCTGGAAACACCATATATTTT.